The source of this TCR beta chain is a study of radiotherapy plus CTLA-4 blockade in lung cancer. Study-level information: Objective responses were documented in about 20% of patients, with disease control in just over 30%. Study results and limitations: Early blood T cell clone dynamics, with interferon-beta, were reported to best predict response.

Sequenced by immunoSEQ multiplex PCR; TCRdb stores in-frame clones only, minus some. The sample holds roughly 42,000 clones, approximately 79% seen once. The CDR3 contains 14 residues. Looked up from germline, CDR1 is LGHNA and CDR2 is YSLEER. V lost 5 bases and J 6 bases, leaving 14 bases between the germline ends. In the case of this clone: The antigen is not known.

The material was peripheral blood, obtained from a patient treated with radiotherapy plus ipilimumab. The receptor's source is a human donor with non-small cell lung cancer that progressed on radiotherapy plus ipilimumab. V gene TRBV4-3 combines with J gene TRBJ1-3; D gene unclear. The CDR3 loop reads CASSERETANTIYF. The CDR3 nucleotides read TGCGCCAGCAGCGAGCGGGAGACTGCAAACACCATATATTTT.